This T cell receptor beta chain is from a study of blood T cell repertoires in COVID-19. Study-level background: Donors in the United States, Italy and Spain gave samples during acute or convalescent COVID-19.

On this clone: This sample also contains other DNA sequences that code for the same CDR3.

Assay: immunoSEQ multiplex PCR; the TCRdb copy retains only in-frame clones and omits some. The sample lists 200,000 to 250,000 clones; roughly 85% were seen once. Sequencing input: peripheral blood. The source of this sequence is an elderly woman with acute or convalescent COVID-19.

The DNA of the CDR3 is TGTGCCAGCAGCTTACCTAGCGGGAGCACAGATACGCAGTATTTT. Its translation is CASSLPSGSTDTQYF. This sequence joins TRBV7-9 and TRBJ2-3, with TRBD2 identical over 8 bases. Germline V gene sequence: CDR1 SEHNR, CDR2 FQNEAQ (reference sequence). V gave up 2 bases and J gave up 0 bases; unmatched junction bases: 1. This CDR3 comprises 15 residues.